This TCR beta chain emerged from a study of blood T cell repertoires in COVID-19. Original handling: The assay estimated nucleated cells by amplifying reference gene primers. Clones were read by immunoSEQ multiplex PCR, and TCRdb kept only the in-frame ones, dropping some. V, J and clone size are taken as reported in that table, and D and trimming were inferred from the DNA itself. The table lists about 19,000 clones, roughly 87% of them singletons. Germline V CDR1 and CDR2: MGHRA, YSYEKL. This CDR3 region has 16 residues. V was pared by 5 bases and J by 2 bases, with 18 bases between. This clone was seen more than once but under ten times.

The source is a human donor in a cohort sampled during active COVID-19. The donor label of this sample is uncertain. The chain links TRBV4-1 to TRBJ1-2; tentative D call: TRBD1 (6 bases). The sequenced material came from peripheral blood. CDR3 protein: CASSYVGQGSNYGYTF. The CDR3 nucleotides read TGCGCCAGCAGCTACGTAGGCCAGGGGTCGAACTATGGCTACACCTTC.